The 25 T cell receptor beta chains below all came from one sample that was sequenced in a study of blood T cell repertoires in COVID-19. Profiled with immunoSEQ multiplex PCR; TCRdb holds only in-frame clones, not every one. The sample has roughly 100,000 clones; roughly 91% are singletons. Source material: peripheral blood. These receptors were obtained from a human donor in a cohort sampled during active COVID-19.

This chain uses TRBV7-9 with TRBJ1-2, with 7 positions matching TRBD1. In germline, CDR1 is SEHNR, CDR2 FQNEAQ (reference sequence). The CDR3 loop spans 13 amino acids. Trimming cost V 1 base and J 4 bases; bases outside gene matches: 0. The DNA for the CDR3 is TGTGCCAGCAGCTTAGGACAGGGCTATGGCTACACCTTC. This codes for CASSLGQGYGYTF.

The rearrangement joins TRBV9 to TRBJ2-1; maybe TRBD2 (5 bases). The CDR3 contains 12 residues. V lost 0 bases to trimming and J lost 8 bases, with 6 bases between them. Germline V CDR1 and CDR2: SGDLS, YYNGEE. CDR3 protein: CASSVGGYEQFF. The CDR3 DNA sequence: TGTGCCAGCAGCGTAGGAGGGTATGAGCAGTTCTTC.

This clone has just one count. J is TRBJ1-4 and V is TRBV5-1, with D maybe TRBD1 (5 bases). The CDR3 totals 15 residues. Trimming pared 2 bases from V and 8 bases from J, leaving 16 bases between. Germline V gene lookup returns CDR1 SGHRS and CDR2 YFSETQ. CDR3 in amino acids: CASSFDSAPSEKLFF. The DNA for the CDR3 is TGCGCCAGCAGCTTCGACAGTGCCCCTTCCGAAAAACTGTTTTTT. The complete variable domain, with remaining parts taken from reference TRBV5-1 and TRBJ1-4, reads KAGVTQTPRYLIKTRGQQVTLSCSPISGHRSVSWYQQTPGQGLQFLFEYFSETQRNKGNFPGRFSGRQFSNSRSEMNVSTLELGDSALYLCASSFDSAPSEKLFFGSGTQLSVL.

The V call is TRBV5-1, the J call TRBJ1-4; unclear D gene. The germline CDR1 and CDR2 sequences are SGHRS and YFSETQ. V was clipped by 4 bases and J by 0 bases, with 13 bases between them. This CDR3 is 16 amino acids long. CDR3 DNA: TGCGCCAGCAGCCCCCTCGATAGCTCAACTAATGAAAAACTGTTTTTT. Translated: CASSPLDSSTNEKLFF.

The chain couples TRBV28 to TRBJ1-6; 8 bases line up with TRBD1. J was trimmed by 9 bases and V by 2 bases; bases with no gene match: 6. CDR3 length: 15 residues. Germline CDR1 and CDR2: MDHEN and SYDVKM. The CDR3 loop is CASSLDQGAVSPLHF. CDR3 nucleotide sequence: TGTGCCAGCAGTTTAGACCAGGGGGCGGTTTCACCCCTCCACTTT.

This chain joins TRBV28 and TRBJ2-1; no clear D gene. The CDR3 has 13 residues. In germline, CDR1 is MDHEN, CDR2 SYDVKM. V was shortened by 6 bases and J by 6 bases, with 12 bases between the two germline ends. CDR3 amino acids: CASSWRRGNEQFF. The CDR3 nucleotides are TGTGCCAGCAGCTGGAGACGCGGCAATGAGCAGTTCTTC. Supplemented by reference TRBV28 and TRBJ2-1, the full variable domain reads DVKVTQSSRYLVKRTGEKVFLECVQDMDHENMFWYRQDPGLGLRLIYFSYDVKMKEKGDIPEGYSVSREKKERFSLILESASTNQTSMYLCASSWRRGNEQFFGPGTRLTVL.

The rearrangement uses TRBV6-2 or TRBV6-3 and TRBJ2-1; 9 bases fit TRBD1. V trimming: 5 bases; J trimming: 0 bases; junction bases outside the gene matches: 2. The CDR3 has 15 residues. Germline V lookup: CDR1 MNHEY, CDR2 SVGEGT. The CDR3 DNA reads TGTGCCAGCAGTCCGACAGGGGGCTCCTACAATGAGCAGTTCTTC. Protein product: CASSPTGGSYNEQFF.

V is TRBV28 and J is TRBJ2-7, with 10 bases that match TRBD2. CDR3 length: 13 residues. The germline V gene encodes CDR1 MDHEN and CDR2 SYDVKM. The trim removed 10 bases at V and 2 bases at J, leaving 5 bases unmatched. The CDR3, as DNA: TGTGCCACCCGGACTAGCGGCCCCTACGAGCAGTACTTC. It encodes CATRTSGPYEQYF.

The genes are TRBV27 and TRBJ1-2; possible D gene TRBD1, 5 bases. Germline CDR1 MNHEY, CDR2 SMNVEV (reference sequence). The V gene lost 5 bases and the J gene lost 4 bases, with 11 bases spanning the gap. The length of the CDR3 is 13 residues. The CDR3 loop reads CASSPGQPYGYTF. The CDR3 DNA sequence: TGTGCCAGCAGTCCCGGACAACCCTATGGCTACACCTTC.

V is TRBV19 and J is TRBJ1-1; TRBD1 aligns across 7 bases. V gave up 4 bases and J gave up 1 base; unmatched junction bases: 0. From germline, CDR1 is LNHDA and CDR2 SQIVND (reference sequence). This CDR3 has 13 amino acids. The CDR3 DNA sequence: TGTGCCAGTAGTAGACAGGGGAACACTGAAGCTTTCTTT. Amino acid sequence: CASSRQGNTEAFF.

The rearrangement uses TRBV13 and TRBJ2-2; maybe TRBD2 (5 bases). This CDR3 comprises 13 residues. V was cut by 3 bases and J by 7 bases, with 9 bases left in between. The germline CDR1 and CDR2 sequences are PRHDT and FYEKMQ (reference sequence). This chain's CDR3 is CASSFQRSGELFF. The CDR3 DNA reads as TGTGCCAGCAGCTTTCAGCGGAGCGGGGAGCTGTTTTTT.

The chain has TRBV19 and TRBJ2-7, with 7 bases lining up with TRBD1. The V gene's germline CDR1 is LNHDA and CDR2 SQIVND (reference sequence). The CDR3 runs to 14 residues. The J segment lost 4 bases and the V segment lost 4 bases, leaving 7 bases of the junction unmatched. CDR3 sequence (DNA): TGTGCCAGTAGTAACCCGGGACAGATATACGAGCAGTACTTC. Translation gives CASSNPGQIYEQYF.

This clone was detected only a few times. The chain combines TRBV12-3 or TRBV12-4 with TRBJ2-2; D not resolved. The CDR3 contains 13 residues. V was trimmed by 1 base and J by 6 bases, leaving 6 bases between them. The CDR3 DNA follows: TGTGCCAGCAGTTTAGTACTGGCCGGGGAGCTGTTTTTT. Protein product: CASSLVLAGELFF.

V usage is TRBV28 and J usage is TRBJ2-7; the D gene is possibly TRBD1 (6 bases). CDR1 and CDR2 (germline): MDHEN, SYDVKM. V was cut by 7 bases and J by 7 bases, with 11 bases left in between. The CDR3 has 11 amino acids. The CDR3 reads CASNRVGEQYF. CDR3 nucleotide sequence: TGTGCCAGCAACAGGGTCGGGGAGCAGTACTTC. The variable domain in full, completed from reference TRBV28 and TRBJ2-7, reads DVKVTQSSRYLVKRTGEKVFLECVQDMDHENMFWYRQDPGLGLRLIYFSYDVKMKEKGDIPEGYSVSREKKERFSLILESASTNQTSMYLCASNRVGEQYFGPGTRLTVT.

CDR3 bases: TGTGCCAGCAGGCTATCTAGCGGGGGCTCCTACAATGAGCAGTTCTTC. This translates into CASRLSSGGSYNEQFF. This chain links TRBV2 with TRBJ2-1, with 10 bases aligning to TRBD2. This CDR3 has 16 amino acids. J gave up 0 bases and V 6 bases, and 5 bases lay outside the gene matches. CDR1 SNHLY and CDR2 FYNNEI come from the germline V gene. The full variable domain, in which reference TRBV2 and TRBJ2-1 provide the parts outside the CDR3, is EPEVTQTPSHQVTQMGQEVILRCVPISNHLYFYWYRQILGQKVEFLVSFYNNEISEKSEIFDDQFSVERPDGSNFTLKIRSTKLEDSAMYFCASRLSSGGSYNEQFFGPGTRLTVL.

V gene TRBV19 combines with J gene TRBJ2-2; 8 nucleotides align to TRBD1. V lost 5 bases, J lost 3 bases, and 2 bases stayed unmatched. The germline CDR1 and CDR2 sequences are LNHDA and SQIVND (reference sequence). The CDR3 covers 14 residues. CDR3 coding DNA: TGTGCCAGTAGTCCAGGGGGCCACACCGGGGAGCTGTTTTTT. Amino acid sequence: CASSPGGHTGELFF.

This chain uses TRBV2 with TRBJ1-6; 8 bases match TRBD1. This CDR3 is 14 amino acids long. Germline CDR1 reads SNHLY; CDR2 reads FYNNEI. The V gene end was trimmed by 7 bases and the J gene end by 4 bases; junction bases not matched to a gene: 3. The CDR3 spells CASTGTGYNSPLHF. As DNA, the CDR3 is TGTGCCAGCACCGGGACAGGATATAATTCACCCCTCCACTTT.

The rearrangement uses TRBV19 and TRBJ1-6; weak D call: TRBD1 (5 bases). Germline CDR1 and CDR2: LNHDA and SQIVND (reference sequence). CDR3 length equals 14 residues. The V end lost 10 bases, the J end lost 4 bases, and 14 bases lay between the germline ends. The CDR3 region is CATQRGGYNSPLHF. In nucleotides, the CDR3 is TGTGCCACCCAGCGGGGGGGTTATAATTCACCCCTCCACTTT.

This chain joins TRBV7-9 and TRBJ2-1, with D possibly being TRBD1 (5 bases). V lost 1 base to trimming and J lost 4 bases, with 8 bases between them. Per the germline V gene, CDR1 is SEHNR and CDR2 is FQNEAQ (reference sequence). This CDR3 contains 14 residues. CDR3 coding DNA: TGTGCCAGCAGCTTAGGGCCAGGGTACAATGAGCAGTTCTTC. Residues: CASSLGPGYNEQFF.

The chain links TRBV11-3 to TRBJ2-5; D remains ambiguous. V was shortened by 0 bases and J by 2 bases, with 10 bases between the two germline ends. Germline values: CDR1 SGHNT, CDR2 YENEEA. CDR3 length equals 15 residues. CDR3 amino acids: CASSLDIQIQETQYF. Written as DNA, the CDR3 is TGTGCCAGCAGCTTAGATATCCAGATACAAGAGACCCAGTACTTC.

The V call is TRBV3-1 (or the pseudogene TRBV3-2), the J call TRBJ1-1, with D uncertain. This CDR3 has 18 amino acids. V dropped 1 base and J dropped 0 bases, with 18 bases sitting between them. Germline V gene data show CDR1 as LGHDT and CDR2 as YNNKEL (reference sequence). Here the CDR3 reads CASSQGRATDHLNTEAFF. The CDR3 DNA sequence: TGTGCCAGCAGCCAAGGCCGTGCAACAGACCATTTGAACACTGAAGCTTTCTTT.

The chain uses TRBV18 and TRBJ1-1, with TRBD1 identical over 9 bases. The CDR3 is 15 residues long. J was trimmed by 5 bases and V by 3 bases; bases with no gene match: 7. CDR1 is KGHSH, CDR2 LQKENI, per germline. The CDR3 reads CASSPTGGRLTEAFF. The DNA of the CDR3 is TGTGCCAGCTCACCTACAGGGGGCAGACTGACTGAAGCTTTCTTT.

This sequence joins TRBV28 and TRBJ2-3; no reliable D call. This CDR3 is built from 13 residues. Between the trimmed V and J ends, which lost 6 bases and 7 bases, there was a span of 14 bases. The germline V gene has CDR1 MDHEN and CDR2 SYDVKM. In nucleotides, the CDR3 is TGTGCCAGCAGCAAAACCGATACTAATACGCAGTATTTT. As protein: CASSKTDTNTQYF.

In DNA form, the CDR3 reads TGTGCCAGCCACCTGGACAGGCCAGCAGAGCAGTACTTC. Encoded protein: CASHLDRPAEQYF. The chain couples TRBV6-5 to TRBJ2-7; 7 bases are shared with TRBD1. Germline V gene lookup returns CDR1 MNHEY and CDR2 SVGAGI. J was trimmed by 7 bases and V by 8 bases; bases with no gene match: 11. CDR3 length: 13 amino acids.

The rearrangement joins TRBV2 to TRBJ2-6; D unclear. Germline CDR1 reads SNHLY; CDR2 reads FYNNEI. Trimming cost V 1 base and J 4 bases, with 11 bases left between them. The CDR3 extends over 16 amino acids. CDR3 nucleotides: TGTGCCAGCAGTGAAGGGCAGGCCTGGGGGGCCAACGTCCTGACTTTC. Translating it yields CASSEGQAWGANVLTF.